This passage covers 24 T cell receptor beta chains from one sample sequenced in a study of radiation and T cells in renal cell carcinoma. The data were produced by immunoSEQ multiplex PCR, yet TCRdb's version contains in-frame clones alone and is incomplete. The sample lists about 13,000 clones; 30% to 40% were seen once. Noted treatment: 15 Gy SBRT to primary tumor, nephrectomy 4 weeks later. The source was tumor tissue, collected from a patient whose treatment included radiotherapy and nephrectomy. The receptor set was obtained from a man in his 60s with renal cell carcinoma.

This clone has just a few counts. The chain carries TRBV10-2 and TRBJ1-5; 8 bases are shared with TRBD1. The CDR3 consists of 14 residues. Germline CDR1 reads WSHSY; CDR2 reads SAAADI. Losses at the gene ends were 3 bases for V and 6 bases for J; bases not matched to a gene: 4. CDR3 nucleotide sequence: TGCGCCAGCAGTGACGGACAGGGAGTTCAGCCCCAGCATTTT. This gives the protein CASSDGQGVQPQHF.

The CDR3: CASSYRGPEAFF. The DNA for the CDR3 is TGTGCCAGCAGTTACCGCGGCCCTGAAGCTTTCTTT. The V call is TRBV6-6, the J call TRBJ1-1; D call uncertain. Per germline, CDR1 MNHNY and CDR2 SVGAGI (reference sequence). This CDR3 comprises 12 residues. V lost 2 bases, J lost 6 bases, and 7 bases lay in between.

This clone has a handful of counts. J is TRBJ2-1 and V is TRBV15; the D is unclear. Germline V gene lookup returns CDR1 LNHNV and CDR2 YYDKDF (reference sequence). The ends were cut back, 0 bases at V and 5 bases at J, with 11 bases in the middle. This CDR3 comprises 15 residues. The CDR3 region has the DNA TGTGCCACCAGCAGAGATGGACGGGCTAACAATGAGCAGTTCTTC. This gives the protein CATSRDGRANNEQFF.

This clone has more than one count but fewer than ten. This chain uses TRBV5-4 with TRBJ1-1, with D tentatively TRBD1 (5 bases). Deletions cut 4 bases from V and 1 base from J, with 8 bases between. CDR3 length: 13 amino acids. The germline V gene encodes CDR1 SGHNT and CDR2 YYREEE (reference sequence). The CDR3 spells CASSAQENTEAFF. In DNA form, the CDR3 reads TGTGCCAGCAGCGCACAGGAGAACACTGAAGCTTTCTTT.

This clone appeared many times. CDR3 in amino acids: CASSLGQETQYF. CDR3 DNA sequence: TGTGCCAGCAGCTTAGGTCAAGAGACCCAGTACTTC. V is TRBV7-2 and J is TRBJ2-5; D gene unclear. This CDR3 is built from 12 residues. Per germline, CDR1 SGHTA and CDR2 FQGNSA. V was cut by 1 base and J by 2 bases, with 2 bases left in between.

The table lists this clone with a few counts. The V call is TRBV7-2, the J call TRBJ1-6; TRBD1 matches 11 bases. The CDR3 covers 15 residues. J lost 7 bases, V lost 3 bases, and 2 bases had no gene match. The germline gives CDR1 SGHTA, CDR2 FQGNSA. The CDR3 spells CASSFGDRGNSPLHF. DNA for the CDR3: TGTGCCAGCAGCTTTGGGGACAGGGGGAATTCACCCCTCCACTTT.

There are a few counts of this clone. CDR3 bases: TGCAGTGCTCACCCTAGCACTGAAGCTTTCTTT. Translating it yields CSAHPSTEAFF. The rearrangement links TRBV20-1 to TRBJ1-1; no firm D call. Trimming shortened V by 5 bases and J by 4 bases, and 8 bases separated the two germline ends. Germline V gene data show CDR1 as DFQATT and CDR2 as SNEGSKA (reference sequence). This CDR3 contains 11 residues.

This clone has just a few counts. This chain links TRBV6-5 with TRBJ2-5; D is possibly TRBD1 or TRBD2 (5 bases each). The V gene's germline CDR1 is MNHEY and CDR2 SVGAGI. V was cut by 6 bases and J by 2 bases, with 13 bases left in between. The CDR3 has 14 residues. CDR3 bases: TGTGCCAGCAGCCCGGGACCATTGCAAGAGACCCAGTACTTC. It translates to CASSPGPLQETQYF.

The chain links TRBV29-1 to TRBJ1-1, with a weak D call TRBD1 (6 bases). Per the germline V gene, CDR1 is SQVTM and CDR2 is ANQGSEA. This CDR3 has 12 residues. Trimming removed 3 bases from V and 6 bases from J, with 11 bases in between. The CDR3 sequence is CSVDRGNPEAFF. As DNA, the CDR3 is TGCAGCGTTGATAGGGGGAATCCTGAAGCTTTCTTT.

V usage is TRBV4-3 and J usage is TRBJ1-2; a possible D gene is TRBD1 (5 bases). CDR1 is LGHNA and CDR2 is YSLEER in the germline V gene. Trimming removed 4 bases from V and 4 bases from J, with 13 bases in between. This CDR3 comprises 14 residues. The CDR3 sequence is CASSPDQGVYGYTF. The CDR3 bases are TGCGCCAGCAGCCCAGATCAGGGAGTCTATGGCTACACCTTC.

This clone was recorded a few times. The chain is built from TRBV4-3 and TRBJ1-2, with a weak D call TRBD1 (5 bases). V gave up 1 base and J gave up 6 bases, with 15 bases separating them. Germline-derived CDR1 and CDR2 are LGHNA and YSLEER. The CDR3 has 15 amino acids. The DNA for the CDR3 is TGCGCCAGCAGCCAAGCGGGGGACGGCGGCCATGGCTACACCTTC. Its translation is CASSQAGDGGHGYTF.

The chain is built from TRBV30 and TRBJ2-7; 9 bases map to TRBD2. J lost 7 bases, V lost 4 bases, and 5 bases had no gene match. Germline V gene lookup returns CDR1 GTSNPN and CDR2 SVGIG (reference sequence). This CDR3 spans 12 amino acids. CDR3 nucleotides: TGTGCCTGGAAGGGGCTAGCGGGGGAGCAGTACTTC. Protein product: CAWKGLAGEQYF. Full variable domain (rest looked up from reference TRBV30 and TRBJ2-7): SQTIHQWPATLVQPVGSPLSLECTVEGTSNPNLYWYRQAAGRGLQLLFYSVGIGQISSEVPQNLSASRPQDRQFILSSKKLLLSDSGFYLCAWKGLAGEQYFGPGTRLTVT.

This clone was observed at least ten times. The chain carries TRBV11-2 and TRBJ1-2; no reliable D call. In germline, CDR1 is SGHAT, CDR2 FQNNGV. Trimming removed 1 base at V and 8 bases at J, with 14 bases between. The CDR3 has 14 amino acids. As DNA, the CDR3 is TGTGCCAGCAGCTTAGGGGGTGACATCAGGGGCTACACCTTC. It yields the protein CASSLGGDIRGYTF.

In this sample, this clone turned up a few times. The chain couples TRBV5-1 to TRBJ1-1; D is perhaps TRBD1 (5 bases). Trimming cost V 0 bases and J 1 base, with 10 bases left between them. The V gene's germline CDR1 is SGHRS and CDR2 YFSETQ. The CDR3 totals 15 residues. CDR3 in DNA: TGCGCCAGCAGCTTGGCGGGGCCTCAGAACACTGAAGCTTTCTTT. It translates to CASSLAGPQNTEAFF.

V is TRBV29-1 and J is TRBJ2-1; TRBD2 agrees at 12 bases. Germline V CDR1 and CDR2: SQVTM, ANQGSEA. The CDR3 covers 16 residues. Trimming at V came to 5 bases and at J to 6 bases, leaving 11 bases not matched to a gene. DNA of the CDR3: TGCAGCGTTTTCCCGAGAGCTAGCGGGAGGGCCAATGAGCAGTTCTTC. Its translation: CSVFPRASGRANEQFF.

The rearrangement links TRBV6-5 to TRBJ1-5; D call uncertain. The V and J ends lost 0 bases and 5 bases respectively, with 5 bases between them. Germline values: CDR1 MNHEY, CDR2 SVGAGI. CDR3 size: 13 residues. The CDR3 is CASSYSADQPQHF. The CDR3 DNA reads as TGTGCCAGCAGTTACTCGGCCGATCAGCCCCAGCATTTT.

The CDR3 reads CASSLVGPNTEAFF. CDR3 DNA: TGTGCCAGCAGCTTAGTGGGACCAAACACTGAAGCTTTCTTT. This chain joins TRBV7-8 and TRBJ1-1; TRBD1 might be the D (5 bases). The CDR3 runs 14 residues. The ends were cut back, 1 base at V and 2 bases at J, with 8 bases in the middle. Germline CDR1 reads SGHVS; CDR2 reads FQNEAQ.

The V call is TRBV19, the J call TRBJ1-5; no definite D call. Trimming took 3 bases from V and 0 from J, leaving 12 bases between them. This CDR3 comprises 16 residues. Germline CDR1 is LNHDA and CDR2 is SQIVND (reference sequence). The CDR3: CASSMGSDYSNQPQHF. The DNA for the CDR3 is TGTGCCAGTAGTATGGGGTCAGACTATAGCAATCAGCCCCAGCATTTT.

The CDR3 bases are TGTGCCAGCAGTTACTCGAGAACAGTCCAAGAGACCCAGTACTTC. It encodes CASSYSRTVQETQYF. The rearrangement uses TRBV6-5 and TRBJ2-5, with unresolved D. In germline, CDR1 is MNHEY, CDR2 SVGAGI. The ends were cut back, 0 bases at V and 1 base at J, with 9 bases in the middle. The CDR3 is 15 residues long.

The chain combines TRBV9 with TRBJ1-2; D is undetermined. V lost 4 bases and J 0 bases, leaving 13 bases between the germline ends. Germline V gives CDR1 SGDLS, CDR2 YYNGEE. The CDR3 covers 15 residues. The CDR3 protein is CASSKPGGPNYGYTF. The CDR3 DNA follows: TGTGCCAGCAGCAAACCGGGAGGACCTAACTATGGCTACACCTTC.

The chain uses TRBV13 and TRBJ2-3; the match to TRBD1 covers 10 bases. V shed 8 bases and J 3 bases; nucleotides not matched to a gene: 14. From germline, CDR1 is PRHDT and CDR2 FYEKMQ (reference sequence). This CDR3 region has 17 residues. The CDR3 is CASSGTGDLQMTDTQYF. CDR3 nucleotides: TGTGCCAGCTCTGGGACAGGGGATCTCCAGATGACAGATACGCAGTATTTT.

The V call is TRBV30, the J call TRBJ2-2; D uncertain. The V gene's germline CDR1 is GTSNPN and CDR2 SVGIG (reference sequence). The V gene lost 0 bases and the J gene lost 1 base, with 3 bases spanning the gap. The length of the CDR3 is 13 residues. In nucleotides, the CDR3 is TGTGCCTGGAGTGTCTGGAACACCGGGGAGCTGTTTTTT. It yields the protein CAWSVWNTGELFF.

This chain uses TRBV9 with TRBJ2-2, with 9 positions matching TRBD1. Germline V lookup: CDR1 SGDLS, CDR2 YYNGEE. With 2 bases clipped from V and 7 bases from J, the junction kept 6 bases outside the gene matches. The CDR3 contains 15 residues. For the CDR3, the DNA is TGTGCCAGCAGCGTCACGGGACAGGGCCACGGGGAGCTGTTTTTT. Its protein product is CASSVTGQGHGELFF. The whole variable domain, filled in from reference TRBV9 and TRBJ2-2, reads DSGVTQTPKHLITATGQRVTLRCSPRSGDLSVYWYQQSLDQGLQFLIQYYNGEERAKGNILERFSAQQFPDLHSELNLSSLELGDSALYFCASSVTGQGHGELFFGEGSRLTVL.

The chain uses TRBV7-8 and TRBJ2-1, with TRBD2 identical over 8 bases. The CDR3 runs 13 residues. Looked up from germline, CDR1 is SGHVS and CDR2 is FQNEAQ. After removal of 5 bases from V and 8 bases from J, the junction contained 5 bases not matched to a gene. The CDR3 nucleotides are TGTGCCAGCAGCCCACCCGGGGGGGATGAGCAGTTCTTC. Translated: CASSPPGGDEQFF. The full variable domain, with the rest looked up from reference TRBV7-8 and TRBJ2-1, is GAGVSQSPRYKVAKRGQDVALRCDPISGHVSLFWYQQALGQGPEFLTYFQNEAQLDKSGLPSDRFFAERPEGSVSTLKIQRTQQEDSAVYLCASSPPGGDEQFFGPGTRLTVL.